This T cell receptor (beta chain) was found in a study of blood T cell repertoires in COVID-19 (dated by TCRdb to the early 2020s). For the study in its entirety: Collaborator samples came from the United States, Italy and Spain and covered acute and convalescent phases of COVID-19. The material from the prospective study consisted of cDNA or gDNA derived from T cells, B-cell-depleted T cells, or PBMCs. Subjects who had been exposed to COVID-19, were actively infected with it, or had recovered from it provided the deeply sampled blood TCRbeta repertoires that made up the dataset. A freely available public database, intended as a resource for researchers studying the immune response to SARS-CoV-2, is where the repertoires were released. Samples came from the ongoing ImmuneRACE study (first 160 participants) plus 1,254 subjects from 6 global collaborators. A de-identified subject ID, COVID-19 status, age in years and sex were almost always included in the sample metadata. Where HLA class I and class II types were available, the types were taken from metadata supplied by the sample provider, not from assay-based typing. General findings and caveats noted by the study authors: Clinical and demographic metadata were provided uncurated, with the amount varying by source and participant.

Collaborating institutions collected whole blood in K2EDTA tubes following their own protocols. Collaborator samples were shipped for TCRbeta analysis as frozen whole blood, isolated PBMCs, or DNA extracted from either sample type. This clone was detected a few times. It lacks a known antigen. No much larger clone is present one base from it, and per-base qualities are unavailable. The immunoSEQ Assay, a bias-controlled multiplex PCR, was used to amplify TCRbeta CDR3 regions from genomic DNA. From the authors' description of their analysis: The number of nucleated cells in each sample was estimated from the amplification of reference gene primers within the assay. To quantify the absolute abundance of each unique TCRbeta CDR3 rearrangement, sequence reads were collapsed and filtered. For each sample, productive Simpson clonality was calculated by taking the square root of Simpson's diversity index across productive rearrangements. In its TCRdb copy, this immuneACCESS table keeps in-frame sequences only and misses some clones. Where compared with another copy, unresolved V genes explain less than half of these, and the others have no known cause. Clone size and V and J calls were adopted from that table, with D and trimming inferred from the DNA. The sample contains approximately 190,000 clones, 60% to 85% of them found a single time. The top ten clonotypes cover 15% to 20% of the sample.

The CDR3 numbers 18 residues from cysteine through phenylalanine. The kept DNA is CDR3 alone, 54 bases in frame from the first base. Taken from the germline V gene, the CDR1 and CDR2 loops are SGHTA and FQGNSA. Trimming leaves V shorter by 4 bases and J shorter by 2 bases, with the junction holding 11 bases beyond the gene matches. The receptor comes from a man aged 60 to 69 with active or convalescent COVID-19. The V and J genes are TRBV7-2 and TRBJ1-2, and TRBD1 matches 12 of the central bases. Sequencing was carried out using peripheral blood. CDR3 loop: CASSSPGTGGARNYGYTF. The sequence in DNA is TGTGCCAGCAGCTCCCCCGGGACAGGGGGCGCGAGAAACTATGGCTACACCTTC.